What follows describes a single T cell receptor beta chain. The sample is drawn from a study of control samples from healthy donors and cancer patients. Libraries were prepared by immunoSEQ multiplex PCR; TCRdb keeps only in-frame clonotypes and omits some of them. The sample includes about 65,000 clones, 90% of them seen just once. Germline lookup yields CDR1 SGHRS and CDR2 YFSETQ. The CDR3 runs to 14 residues. Losses at the gene ends were 5 bases for V and 5 bases for J; bases not matched to a gene: 9. The sequencing input was PBMCs. The V and J genes are TRBV5-1 and TRBJ1-1, with TRBD1 matching over 7 bases. The receptor was derived from a woman aged 45-65 years with colorectal cancer. The CDR3 DNA reads as TGCGCCAGCAGGGGGGACAGCTCGAATACTGAAGCTTTCTTT. Translated: CASRGDSSNTEAFF.